The clone carrying this TCR beta chain was seen a few times. There are 15 residues in the CDR3. The trim removed 3 bases at V and 4 bases at J, leaving 4 bases unmatched. Looked up from germline, CDR1 is MGHRA and CDR2 is YSYEKL. The data were obtained in a study of T cells in Graves' hyperthyroidism and ophthalmopathy. Template material for amplifying TCR beta CDR3 regions consisted of RNA transcripts. Researchers ran a first-round RT-PCR on the TCR CDR3 using the HTBI primer set. TCRdb processed the multiplex PCR reads anew with MiXCR; each CDR3 protein has one entry. The sample carries about 640,000 distinct CDR3 sequences, about 14% recorded once.

The specimen sequenced was blood. This sequence joins TRBV4-1 and TRBJ1-4; 8 nucleotides line up with TRBD1. The TCR comes from a woman aged 45-65 years with Graves' ophthalmopathy. CDR3 in DNA: TGCGCCAGCAGCCAGGACAGGGCCTTTAATGAAAAACTGTTTTTT. Protein sequence: CASSQDRAFNEKLFF.